This T cell receptor beta chain was retrieved from a study of T cells after yellow fever vaccination. For the study at large: The fractions with low cell numbers were processed using SMART-Seq v4 Ultra Low Input.

TCRdb itself ran the 5' RACE reads through MiXCR, one entry per CDR3 protein. This table holds 50,000 or so distinct CDR3 sequences, 5% to 8.5% found once. Notes on the study in general: Most clones from primary vaccination resurfaced after the booster (nearly 97% CD4, around 90% CD8). The bulk population could contribute abundant contaminating clonotypes to FACS-sorted repertoires. CD4 and CD8 compartments shared a small share of clonotypes, likely from convergent recombination.

This material consisted of CD8+ T cells not binding an NS4B(214-222) dextramer, sorted from PBMCs, taken more than 40 days after the first yellow fever vaccination. The TCR originated in a man between 18 and 29 years old who received the YFV17D yellow fever vaccine.

CDR3 residues: CAISDPTAGAGQPQHF. CDR3 DNA sequence: TGTGCCATCAGTGACCCGACAGCAGGGGCCGGTCAGCCCCAGCATTTT. The gene calls are TRBV10-3 and TRBJ1-5; D is possibly TRBD1 (6 bases). Trimming took off 3 bases at V and 6 bases at J, with 18 bases between the two ends. Germline CDR1 reads ENHRY; CDR2 reads SYGVKD. The CDR3 consists of 16 residues.